This entry lists 3 T cell receptor beta chains sequenced from one sample in a study of response to subunit inactivated influenza vaccine. TCRdb recomputed calls from the RT-PCR reads with MiXCR, one row per CDR3 protein. This table has roughly 500,000 distinct CDR3 sequences, approximately 15% appearing once. Sequenced material: CD4+ T cells sorted from PBMCs, taken about 23 months after vaccination. These receptors were taken from a man between 50 and 69 years old who received an inactivated influenza vaccine.

The genes are TRBV3-1 and TRBJ2-3; possible D gene TRBD1, 5 bases. V was shortened by 8 bases and J by 3 bases, with 18 bases between the two germline ends. Germline CDR1 reads LGHDT; CDR2 reads YNNKEL (reference sequence). The CDR3 has 15 amino acids. As DNA, the CDR3 is TGTGCCAGCTACAAGCAGGGCCCTAGGACAGATACGCAGTATTTT. Translating it yields CASYKQGPRTDTQYF.

The chain carries TRBV7-2 and TRBJ2-3; 11 bases match TRBD2. V gave up 5 bases and J gave up 4 bases; unmatched junction bases: 8. Germline CDR1 and CDR2: SGHTA and FQGNSA. The CDR3 totals 16 residues. CDR3 loop: CASSRTSGSMADTQYF. Written as DNA, the CDR3 is TGTGCCAGCAGCCGAACTAGCGGGAGTATGGCAGATACGCAGTATTTT.

This clonotype occurred a few times. J is TRBJ2-2 and V is TRBV10-3, with 14 bases lining up with TRBD2. The CDR3 spans 18 residues. The V gene end was trimmed by 4 bases and the J gene end by 4 bases; junction bases not matched to a gene: 8. Germline CDR1 ENHRY, CDR2 SYGVKD. The CDR3 region is CAISVLTSGRAGTGELFF. The CDR3, as DNA: TGTGCCATCAGTGTCCTGACTAGCGGGAGGGCCGGCACCGGGGAGCTGTTTTTT.